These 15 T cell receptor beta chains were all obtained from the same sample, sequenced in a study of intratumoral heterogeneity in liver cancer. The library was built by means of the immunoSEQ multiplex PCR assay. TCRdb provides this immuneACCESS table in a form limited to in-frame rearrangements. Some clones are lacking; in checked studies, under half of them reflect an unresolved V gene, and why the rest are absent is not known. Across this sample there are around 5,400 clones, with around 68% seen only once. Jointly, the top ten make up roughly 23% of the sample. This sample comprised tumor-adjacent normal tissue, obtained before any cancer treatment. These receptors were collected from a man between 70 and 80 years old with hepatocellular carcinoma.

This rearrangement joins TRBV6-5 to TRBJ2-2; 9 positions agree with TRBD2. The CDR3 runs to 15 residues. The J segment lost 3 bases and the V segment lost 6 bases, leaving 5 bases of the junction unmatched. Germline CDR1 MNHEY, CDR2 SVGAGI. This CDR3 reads CASRPGLAHTGELFF. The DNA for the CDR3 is TGTGCCAGCAGGCCGGGACTAGCTCACACCGGGGAGCTGTTTTTT.

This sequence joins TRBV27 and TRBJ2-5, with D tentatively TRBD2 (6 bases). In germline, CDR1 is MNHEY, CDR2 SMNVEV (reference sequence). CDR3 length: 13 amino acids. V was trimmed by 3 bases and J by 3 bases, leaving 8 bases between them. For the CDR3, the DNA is TGTGCCAGCAGTTTTCCGGGAGAAGAGACCCAGTACTTC. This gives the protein CASSFPGEETQYF.

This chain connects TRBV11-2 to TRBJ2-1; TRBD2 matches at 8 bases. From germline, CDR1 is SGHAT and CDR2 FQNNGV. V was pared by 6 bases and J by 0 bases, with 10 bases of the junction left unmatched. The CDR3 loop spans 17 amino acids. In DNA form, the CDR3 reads TGTGCCAGCAGTTACCGACTAGCGAGGAGCTCCTACAATGAGCAGTTCTTC. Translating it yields CASSYRLARSSYNEQFF.

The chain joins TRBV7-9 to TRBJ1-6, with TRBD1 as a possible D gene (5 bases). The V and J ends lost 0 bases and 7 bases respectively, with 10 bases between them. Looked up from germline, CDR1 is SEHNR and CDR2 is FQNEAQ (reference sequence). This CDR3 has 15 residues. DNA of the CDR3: TGTGCCAGCAGCTTAGCCACGACAGTCAATTCACCCCTCCACTTT. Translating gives CASSLATTVNSPLHF.

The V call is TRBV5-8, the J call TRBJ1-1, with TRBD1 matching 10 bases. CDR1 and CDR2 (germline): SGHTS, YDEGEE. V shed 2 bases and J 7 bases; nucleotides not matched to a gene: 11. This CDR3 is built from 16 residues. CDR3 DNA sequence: TGTGCCAGCAGCTTTCGCGGGACAGGGGTTTCGGTTGAAGCTTTCTTT. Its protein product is CASSFRGTGVSVEAFF.

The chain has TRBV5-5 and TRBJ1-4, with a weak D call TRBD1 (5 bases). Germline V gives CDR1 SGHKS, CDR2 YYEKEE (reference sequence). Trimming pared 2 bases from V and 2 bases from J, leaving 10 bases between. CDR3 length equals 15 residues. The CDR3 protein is CASSLSGSTNEKLFF. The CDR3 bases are TGTGCCAGCAGCTTATCAGGGTCTACTAATGAAAAACTGTTTTTT. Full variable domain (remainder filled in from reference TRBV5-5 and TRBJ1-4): DAGVTQSPTHLIKTRGQQVTLRCSPISGHKSVSWYQQVLGQGPQFIFQYYEKEERGRGNFPDRFSARQFPNYSSELNVNALLLGDSALYLCASSLSGSTNEKLFFGSGTQLSVL.

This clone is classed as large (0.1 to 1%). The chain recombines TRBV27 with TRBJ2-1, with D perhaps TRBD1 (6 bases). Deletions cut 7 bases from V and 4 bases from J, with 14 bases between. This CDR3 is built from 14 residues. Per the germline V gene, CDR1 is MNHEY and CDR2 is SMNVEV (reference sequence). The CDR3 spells CASTSSTGYNEQFF. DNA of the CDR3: TGTGCCAGCACCTCTAGCACAGGGTACAATGAGCAGTTCTTC.

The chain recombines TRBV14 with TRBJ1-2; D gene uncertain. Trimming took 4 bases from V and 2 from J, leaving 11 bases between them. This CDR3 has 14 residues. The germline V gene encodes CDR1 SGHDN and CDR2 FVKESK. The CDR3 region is CASSPLIENYGYTF. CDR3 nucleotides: TGTGCCAGCAGCCCCCTCATTGAAAACTATGGCTACACCTTC.

For the CDR3, the DNA is TGCGCCAGCAGCCAAGATGGGCTTCCCGGAAACACCATATATTTT. Amino acid sequence: CASSQDGLPGNTIYF. The chain links TRBV4-3 to TRBJ1-3; D uncertain. This CDR3 is built from 15 residues. Germline V lookup: CDR1 LGHNA, CDR2 YSLEER. V lost 0 bases and J 4 bases, leaving 10 bases between the germline ends.

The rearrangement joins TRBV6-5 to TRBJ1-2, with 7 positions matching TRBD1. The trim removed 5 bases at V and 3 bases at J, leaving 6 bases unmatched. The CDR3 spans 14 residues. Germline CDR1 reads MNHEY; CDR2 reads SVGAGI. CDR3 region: CASSRTGAHYGYTF. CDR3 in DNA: TGTGCCAGCAGTCGAACAGGGGCCCACTATGGCTACACCTTC.

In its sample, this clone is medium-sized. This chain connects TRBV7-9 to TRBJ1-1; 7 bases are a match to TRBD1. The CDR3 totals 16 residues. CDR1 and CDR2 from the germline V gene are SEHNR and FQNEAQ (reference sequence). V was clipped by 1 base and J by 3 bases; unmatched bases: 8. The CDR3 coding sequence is TGTGCCAGCAGCTTAGATCTAGACAGGGCCTACACTGAAGCTTTCTTT. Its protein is CASSLDLDRAYTEAFF.

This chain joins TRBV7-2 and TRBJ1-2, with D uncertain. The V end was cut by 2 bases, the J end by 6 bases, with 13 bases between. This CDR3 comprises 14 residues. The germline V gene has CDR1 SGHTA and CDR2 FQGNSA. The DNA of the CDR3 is TGTGCCAGCAGCTTAAGTTCGGACGCGAATGGCTACACCTTC. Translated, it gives CASSLSSDANGYTF.

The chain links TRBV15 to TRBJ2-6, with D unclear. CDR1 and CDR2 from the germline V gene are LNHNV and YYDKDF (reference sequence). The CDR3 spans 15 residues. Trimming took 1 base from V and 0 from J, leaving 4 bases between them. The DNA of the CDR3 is TGTGCCACCAGCAGAGCGAACTCTGGGGCCAACGTCCTGACTTTC. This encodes CATSRANSGANVLTF.

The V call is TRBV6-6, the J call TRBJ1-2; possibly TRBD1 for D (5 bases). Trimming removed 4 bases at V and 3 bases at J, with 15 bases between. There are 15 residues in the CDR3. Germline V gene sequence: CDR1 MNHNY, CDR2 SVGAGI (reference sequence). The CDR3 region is CASSWGRQSDYGYTF. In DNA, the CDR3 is TGTGCCAGCAGTTGGGGCCGGCAGTCCGACTATGGCTACACCTTC.

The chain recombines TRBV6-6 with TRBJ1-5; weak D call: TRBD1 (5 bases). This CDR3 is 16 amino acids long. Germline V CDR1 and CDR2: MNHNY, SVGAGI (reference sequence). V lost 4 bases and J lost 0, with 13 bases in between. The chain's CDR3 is CASSLFGGTSNQPQHF. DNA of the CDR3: TGTGCCAGCAGTTTATTCGGGGGAACTAGCAATCAGCCCCAGCATTTT.